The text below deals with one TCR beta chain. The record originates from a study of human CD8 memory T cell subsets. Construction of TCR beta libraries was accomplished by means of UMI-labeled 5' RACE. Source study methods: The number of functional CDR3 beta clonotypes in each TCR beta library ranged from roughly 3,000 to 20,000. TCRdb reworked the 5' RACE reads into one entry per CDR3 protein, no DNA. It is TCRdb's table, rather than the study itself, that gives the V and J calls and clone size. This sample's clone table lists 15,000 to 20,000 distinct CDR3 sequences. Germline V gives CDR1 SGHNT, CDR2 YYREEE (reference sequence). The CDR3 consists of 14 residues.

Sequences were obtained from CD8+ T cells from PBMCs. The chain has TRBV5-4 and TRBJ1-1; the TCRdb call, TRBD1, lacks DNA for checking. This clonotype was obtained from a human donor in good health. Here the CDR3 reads CASSLLQGETEAFF.